This T cell receptor (beta chain) emerged from a study of patients and donors after allogeneic stem cell transplantation. This clonotype came up a few times. TCRdb reprocessed the RT-PCR reads via MiXCR and lists one record per CDR3 protein. This sample has about 200,000 distinct CDR3 sequences, with less than 45% found just once. Germline CDR1 and CDR2: SQVTM and ANQGSEA. This CDR3 comprises 9 residues. V lost 3 bases, J lost 7 bases, and 3 bases lay in between. The rearrangement links TRBV29-1 to TRBJ1-1; no reliable D call. This TCR was recovered from a human donor who was either an allogeneic HSCT recipient or a stem cell or donor lymphocyte infusion donor (not recorded which). It is not recorded whose cells these are; they may come from a transplant donor. Sequencing was done on a sample of blood, either unsorted or a sorted T cell fraction (not recorded which). The CDR3 nucleotides read TGCAGCGTTGACGGTGAAGCTTTCTTT. Its translation: CSVDGEAFF.